The entry below describes one TCR beta chain. Its antigen remains unidentified. The record originates from a study of T cell repertoires in cytomegalovirus infection. Across the whole study: Public TCR beta signatures provided an indication of both CMV infection and a matching HLA type. Findings and limits, study-wide: HLA-C-restricted CMV-specific TCR beta clonotypes prevailed in the ex vivo response. Of the TCR beta families, the public ones yielded a cumulative frequency that identified carriers of CMV plus the relevant HLA.

TCRdb recomputed calls from the reads with MiXCR, one row per CDR3 protein. Of fewer than 200,000 distinct CDR3 sequences in the sample, over 13% were seen once. This CDR3 has 15 residues. The V gene's germline CDR1 is MNHEY and CDR2 SVGEGT. The V and J ends lost 5 bases and 3 bases, in that order; junction bases with no gene match: 6. The receptor was isolated from a human donor in good health (CMV status not recorded). Some clones in this sample may be carry-over from other donors' samples. This sequence joins TRBV6-2 or TRBV6-3 and TRBJ2-2, with TRBD1 matching 7 bases. What was sequenced was PBMCs. In nucleotides, the CDR3 is TGTGCCAGCAGTACGGGACAGACCTACACCGGGGAGCTGTTTTTT. Its protein is CASSTGQTYTGELFF.